The T cell receptor (beta chain) described here comes from a study of T cells in Graves' hyperthyroidism and ophthalmopathy. Study summary: Prior to any treatment, at the point of initial diagnosis, peripheral blood was collected. Overall study results and limits: Blood also held most thyroid clonotypes expanded beyond 0.001.

CDR1 and CDR2 (germline): DFQATT, SNEGSKA (reference sequence). The CDR3 covers 14 residues. V gave up 7 bases and J gave up 0 bases, with 13 bases separating them. It was RNA transcripts that yielded the amplified TCR beta CDR3 regions. The HTBI primer set drove a first-round RT-PCR of the TCR CDR3. TCRdb ran MiXCR on the multiplex PCR reads and lists one entry per CDR3 protein. In the table there are about 590,000 distinct CDR3 sequences, more than 13% of which are singletons. As to this clonotype: As yet, its antigen is unknown.

At least 3 on the Clinical Activity Score was recorded for ophthalmopathy patients, who also had NOSPECS grade at least 4 and duration under 3 months. The study excluded patients with uncontrolled infection, other autoimmune disease, pregnancy or lactation. The sequenced sample consisted of blood. V usage is TRBV20-1 and J usage is TRBJ2-1; a possible D gene is TRBD2 (6 bases). The clonotype originates from a woman under 30 with Graves' ophthalmopathy. The CDR3 DNA sequence: TGCAGTGTTTCCGGGACTCCCTCCTACAATGAGCAGTTCTTC. It yields the protein CSVSGTPSYNEQFF.